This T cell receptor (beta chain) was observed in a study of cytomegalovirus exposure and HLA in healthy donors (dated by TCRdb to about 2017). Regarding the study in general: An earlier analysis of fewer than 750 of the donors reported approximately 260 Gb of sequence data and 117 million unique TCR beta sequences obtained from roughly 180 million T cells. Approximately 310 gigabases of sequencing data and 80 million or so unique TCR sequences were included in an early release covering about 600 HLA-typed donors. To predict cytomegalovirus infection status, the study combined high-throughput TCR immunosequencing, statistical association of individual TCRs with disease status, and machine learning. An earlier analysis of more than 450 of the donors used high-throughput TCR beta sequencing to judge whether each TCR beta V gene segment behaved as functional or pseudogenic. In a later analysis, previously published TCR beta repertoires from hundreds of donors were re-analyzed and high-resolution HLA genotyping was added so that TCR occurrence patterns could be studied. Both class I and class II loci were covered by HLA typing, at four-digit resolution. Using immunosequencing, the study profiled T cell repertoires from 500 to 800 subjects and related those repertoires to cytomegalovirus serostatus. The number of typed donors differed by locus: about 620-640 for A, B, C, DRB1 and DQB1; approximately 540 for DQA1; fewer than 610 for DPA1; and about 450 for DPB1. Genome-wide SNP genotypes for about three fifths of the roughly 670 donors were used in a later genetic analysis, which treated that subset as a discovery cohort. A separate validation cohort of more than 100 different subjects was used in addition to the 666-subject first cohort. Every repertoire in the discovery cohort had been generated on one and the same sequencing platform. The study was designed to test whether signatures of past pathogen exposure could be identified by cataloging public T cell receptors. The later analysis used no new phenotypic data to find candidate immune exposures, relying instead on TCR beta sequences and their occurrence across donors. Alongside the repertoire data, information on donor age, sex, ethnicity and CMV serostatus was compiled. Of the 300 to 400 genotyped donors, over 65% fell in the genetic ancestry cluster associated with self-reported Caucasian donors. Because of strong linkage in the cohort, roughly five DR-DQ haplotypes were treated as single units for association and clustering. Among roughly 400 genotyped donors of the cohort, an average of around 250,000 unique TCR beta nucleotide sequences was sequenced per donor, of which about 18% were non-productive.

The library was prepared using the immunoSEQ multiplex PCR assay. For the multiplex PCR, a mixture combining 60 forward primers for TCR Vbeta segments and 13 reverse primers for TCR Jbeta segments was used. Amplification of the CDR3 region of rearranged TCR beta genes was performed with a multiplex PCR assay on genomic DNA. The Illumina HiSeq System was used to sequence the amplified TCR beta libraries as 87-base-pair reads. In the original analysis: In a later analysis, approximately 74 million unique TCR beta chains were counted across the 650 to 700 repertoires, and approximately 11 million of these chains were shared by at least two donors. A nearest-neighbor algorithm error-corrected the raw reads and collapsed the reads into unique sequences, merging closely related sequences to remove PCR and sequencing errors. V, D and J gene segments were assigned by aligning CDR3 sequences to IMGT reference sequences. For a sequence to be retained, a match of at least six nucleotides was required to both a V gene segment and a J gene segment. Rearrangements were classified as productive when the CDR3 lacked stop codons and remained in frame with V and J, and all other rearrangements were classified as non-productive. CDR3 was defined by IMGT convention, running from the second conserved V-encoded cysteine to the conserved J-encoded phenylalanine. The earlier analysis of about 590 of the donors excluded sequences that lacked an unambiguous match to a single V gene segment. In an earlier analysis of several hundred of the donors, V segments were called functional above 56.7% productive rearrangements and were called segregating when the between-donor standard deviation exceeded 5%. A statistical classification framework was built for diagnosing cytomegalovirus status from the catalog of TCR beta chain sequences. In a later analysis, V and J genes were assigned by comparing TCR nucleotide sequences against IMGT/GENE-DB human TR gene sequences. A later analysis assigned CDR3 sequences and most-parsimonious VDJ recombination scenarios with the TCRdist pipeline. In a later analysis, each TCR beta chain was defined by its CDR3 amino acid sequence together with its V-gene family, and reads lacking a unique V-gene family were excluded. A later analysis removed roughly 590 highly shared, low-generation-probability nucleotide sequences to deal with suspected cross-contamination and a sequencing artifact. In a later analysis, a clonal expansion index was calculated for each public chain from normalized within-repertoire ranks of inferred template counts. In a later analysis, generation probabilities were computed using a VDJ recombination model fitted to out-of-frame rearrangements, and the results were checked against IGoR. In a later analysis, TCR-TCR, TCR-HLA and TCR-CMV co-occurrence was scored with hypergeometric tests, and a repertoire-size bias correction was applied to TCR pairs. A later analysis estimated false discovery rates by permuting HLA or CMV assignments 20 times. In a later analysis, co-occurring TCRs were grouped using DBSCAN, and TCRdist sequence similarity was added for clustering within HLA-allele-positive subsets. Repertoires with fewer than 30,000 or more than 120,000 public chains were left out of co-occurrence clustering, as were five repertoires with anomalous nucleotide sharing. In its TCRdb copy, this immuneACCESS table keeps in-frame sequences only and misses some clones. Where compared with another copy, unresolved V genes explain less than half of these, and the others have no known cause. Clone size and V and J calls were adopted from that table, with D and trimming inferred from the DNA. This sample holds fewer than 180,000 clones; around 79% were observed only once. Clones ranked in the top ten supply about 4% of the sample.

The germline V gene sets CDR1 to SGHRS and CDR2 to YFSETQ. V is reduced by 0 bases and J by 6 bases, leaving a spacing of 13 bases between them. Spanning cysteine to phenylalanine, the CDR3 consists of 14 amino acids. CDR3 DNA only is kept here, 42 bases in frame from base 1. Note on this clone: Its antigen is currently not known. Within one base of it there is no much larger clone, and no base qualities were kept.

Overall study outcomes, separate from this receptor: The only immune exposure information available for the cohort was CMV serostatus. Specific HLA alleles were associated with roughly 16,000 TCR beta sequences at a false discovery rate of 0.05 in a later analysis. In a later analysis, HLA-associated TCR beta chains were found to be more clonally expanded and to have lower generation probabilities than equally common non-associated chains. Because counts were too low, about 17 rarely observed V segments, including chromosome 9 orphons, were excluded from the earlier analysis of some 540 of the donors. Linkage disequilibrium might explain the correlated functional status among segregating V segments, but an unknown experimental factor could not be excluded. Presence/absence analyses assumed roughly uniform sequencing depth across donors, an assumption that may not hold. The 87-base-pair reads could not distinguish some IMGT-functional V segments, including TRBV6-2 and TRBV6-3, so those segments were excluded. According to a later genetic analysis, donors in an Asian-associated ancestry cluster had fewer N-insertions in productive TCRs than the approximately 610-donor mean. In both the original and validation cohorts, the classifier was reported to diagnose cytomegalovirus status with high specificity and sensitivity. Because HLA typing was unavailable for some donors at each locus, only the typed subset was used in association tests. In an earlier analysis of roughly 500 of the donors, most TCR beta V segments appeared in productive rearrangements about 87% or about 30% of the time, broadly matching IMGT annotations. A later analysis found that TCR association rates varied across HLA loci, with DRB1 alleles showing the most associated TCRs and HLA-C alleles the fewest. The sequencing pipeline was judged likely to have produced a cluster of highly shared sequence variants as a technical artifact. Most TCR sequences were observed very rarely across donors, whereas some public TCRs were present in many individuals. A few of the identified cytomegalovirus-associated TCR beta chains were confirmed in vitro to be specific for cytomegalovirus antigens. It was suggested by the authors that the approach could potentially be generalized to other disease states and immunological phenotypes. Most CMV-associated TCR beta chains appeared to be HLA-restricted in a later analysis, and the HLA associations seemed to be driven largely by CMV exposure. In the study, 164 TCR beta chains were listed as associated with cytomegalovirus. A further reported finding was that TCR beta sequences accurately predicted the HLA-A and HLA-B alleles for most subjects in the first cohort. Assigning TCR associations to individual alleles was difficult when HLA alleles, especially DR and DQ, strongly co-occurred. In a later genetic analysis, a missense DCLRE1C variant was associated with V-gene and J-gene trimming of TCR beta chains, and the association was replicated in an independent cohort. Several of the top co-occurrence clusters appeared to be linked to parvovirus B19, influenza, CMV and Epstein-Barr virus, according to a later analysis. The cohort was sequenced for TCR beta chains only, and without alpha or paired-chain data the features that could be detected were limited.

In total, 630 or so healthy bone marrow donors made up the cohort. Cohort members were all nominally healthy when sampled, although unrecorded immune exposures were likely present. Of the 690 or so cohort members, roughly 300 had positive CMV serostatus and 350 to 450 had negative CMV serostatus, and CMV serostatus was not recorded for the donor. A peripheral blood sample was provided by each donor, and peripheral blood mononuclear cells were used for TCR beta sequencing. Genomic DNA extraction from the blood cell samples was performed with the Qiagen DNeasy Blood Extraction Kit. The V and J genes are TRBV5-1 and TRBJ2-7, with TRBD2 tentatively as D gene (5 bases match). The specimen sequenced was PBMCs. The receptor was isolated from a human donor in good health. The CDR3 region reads CASSLASPRVEQYF. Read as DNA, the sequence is TGCGCCAGCAGCTTGGCCAGCCCGAGGGTCGAGCAGTACTTC.